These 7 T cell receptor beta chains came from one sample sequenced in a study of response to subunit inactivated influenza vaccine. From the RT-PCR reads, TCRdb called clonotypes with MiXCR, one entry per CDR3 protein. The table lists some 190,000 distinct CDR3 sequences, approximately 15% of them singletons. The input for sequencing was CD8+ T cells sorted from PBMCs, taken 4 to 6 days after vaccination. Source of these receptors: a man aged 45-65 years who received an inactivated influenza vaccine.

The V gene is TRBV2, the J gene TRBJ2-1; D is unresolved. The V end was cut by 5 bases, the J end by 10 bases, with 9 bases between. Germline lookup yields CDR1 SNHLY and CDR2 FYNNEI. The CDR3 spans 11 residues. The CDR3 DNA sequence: TGTGCCAGCAGTCCCAGACCGGAGCAGTTCTTC. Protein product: CASSPRPEQFF.

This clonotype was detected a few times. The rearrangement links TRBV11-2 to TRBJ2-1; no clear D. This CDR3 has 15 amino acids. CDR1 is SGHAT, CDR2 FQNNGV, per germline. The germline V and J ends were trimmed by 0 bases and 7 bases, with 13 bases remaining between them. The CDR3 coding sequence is TGTGCCAGCAGCTTAGATCGGTCTTACACTAATGAGCAGTTCTTC. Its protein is CASSLDRSYTNEQFF.

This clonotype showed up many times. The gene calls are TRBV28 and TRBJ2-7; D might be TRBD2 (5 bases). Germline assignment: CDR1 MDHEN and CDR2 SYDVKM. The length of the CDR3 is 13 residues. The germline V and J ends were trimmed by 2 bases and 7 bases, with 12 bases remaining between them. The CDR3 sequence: CASSLDYPWEQYF. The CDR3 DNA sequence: TGTGCCAGCAGTTTAGACTATCCATGGGAGCAGTACTTC.

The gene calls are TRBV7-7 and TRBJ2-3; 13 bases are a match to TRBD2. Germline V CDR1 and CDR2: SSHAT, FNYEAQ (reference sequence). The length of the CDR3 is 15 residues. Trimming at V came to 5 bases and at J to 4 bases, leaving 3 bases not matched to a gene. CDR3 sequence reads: CASSRTSGSADTQYF. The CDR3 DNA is TGTGCCAGCAGCCGGACTAGCGGGAGTGCAGATACGCAGTATTTT.

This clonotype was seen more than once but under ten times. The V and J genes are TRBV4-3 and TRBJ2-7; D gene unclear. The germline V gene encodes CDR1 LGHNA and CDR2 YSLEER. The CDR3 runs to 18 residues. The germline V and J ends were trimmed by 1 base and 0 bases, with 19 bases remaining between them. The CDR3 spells CASSQGRLGPIGSYEQYF. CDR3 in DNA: TGCGCCAGCAGCCAAGGGCGATTAGGTCCTATCGGCTCCTACGAGCAGTACTTC.

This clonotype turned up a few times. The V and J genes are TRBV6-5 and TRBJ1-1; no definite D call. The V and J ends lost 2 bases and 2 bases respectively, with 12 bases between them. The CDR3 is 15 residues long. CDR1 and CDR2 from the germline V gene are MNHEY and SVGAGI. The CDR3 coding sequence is TGTGCCAGCAGTTACAATTCGGGGTTCAACACTGAAGCTTTCTTT. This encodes CASSYNSGFNTEAFF.

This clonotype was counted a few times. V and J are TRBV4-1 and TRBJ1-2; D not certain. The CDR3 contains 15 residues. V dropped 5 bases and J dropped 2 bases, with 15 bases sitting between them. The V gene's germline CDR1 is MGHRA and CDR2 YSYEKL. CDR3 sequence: CASSFPGGINYGYTF. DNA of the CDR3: TGCGCCAGCAGCTTCCCGGGAGGAATCAACTATGGCTACACCTTC.